This T cell receptor (beta chain) was found in a study of cytomegalovirus exposure and HLA in healthy donors. Study observations and caveats: Earlier analysis found most TCR beta V segments productive about 90% or about 30% of the time. Apart from CMV serostatus, no immune exposure information was available.

13 Jbeta primers and 60 Vbeta primers were used for the PCR. Sequencing used immunoSEQ multiplex PCR; TCRdb keeps in-frame clones, though not all of them. The sample lists about 200,000 clones; around 75% were seen once. Deletions cut 3 bases from V and 5 bases from J, with 20 bases between. This CDR3 comprises 18 residues. Germline CDR1 is MDHEN and CDR2 is SYDVKM. In the case of this clone: Its specificity is unknown.

Sequenced input: PBMCs. This sequence originates from a woman aged 25-40 years in good health and CMV-seronegative. This chain uses TRBV28 with TRBJ1-6; D might be TRBD1 (5 bases). The CDR3 coding sequence is TGTGCCAGCAGTTTGTCTCGTTGGGGCCGCCCCGATAATTCACCCCTCCACTTT. Translated: CASSLSRWGRPDNSPLHF.